This T cell receptor (beta chain) was profiled in a study of blood T cell repertoires in COVID-19. Looking at the study overall: T cells, B-cell-depleted T cells, or PBMCs provided the cDNA or gDNA that served as material.

Assay used: immunoSEQ multiplex PCR; TCRdb lists only in-frame clones, some missing. The sample has about 160,000 clones, 85% seen once. The V gene's germline CDR1 is SGHNT and CDR2 YYREEE (reference sequence). The CDR3 totals 13 residues. Deletions cut 2 bases from V and 1 base from J, with 6 bases between. What was sequenced was peripheral blood. This receptor was taken from a human donor with acute or convalescent COVID-19. The donor label of this sample is uncertain. The rearrangement uses TRBV5-4 and TRBJ1-1; D ambiguous. CDR3 loop: CASSLFRNTEAFF. CDR3 bases: TGTGCCAGCAGCTTATTTAGGAACACTGAAGCTTTCTTT.